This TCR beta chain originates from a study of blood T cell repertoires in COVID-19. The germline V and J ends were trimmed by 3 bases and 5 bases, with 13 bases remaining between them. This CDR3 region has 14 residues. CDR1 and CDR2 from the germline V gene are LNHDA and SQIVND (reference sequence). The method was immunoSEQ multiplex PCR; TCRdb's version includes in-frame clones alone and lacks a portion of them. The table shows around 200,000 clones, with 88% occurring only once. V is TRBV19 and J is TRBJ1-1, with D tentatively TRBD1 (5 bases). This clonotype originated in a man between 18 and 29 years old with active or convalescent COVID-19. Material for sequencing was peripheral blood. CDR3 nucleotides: TGTGCCAGTAGTATTCGCAGGGTAGGAACTGAAGCTTTCTTT. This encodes CASSIRRVGTEAFF.